The sequence of this T cell receptor beta chain was determined in a study of type 1 regulatory T cells. At the level of the study: T-allo10 is an in vitro-generated, Tr1-enriched CD4 T cell product specific for alloantigen.

TCRdb re-derived calls from the reads in MiXCR, one entry per CDR3 protein. The sample contains approximately 97,000 distinct CDR3 sequences, 30% to 35% of which appear only once. The V segment lost 1 base and the J segment 4 bases; nucleotides outside the gene matches: 18. There are 19 residues in the CDR3. Germline V gene data show CDR1 as SEHNR and CDR2 as FQNEAQ (reference sequence). The material sequenced was CD4+ T cells, either the whole sample or a sorted fraction (not recorded which). This TCR came from a human donor in good health. This sequence joins TRBV7-9 and TRBJ2-7; TRBD1 aligns across 8 bases. CDR3 bases: TGTGCCAGCAGCTTAGAACAGGGACAGGTCCTTCCGACTACTTACGAGCAGTACTTC. Its translation: CASSLEQGQVLPTTYEQYF. Using reference TRBV7-9 and TRBJ2-7 for the parts outside the CDR3, the full variable domain is DTGVSQNPRHKITKRGQNVTFRCDPISEHNRLYWYRQTLGQGPEFLTYFQNEAQLEKSRLLSDRFSAERPKGSFSTLEIQRTEQGDSAMYLCASSLEQGQVLPTTYEQYFGPGTRLTVT.